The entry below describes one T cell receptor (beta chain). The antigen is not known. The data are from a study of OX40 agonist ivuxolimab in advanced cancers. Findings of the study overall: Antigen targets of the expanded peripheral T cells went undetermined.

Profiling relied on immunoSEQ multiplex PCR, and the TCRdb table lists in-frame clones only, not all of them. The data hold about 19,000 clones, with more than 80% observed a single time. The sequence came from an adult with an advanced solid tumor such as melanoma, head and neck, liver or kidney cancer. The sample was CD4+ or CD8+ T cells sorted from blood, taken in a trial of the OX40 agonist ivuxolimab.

The CDR3 spells CASRQGLAGGTGELFF. DNA for the CDR3: TGTGCCAGCAGACAGGGACTAGCGGGGGGCACCGGGGAGCTGTTTTTT. V gene TRBV28 combines with J gene TRBJ2-2; TRBD2 matches at 15 bases. The trim removed 6 bases at V and 4 bases at J, leaving 3 bases unmatched. This CDR3 region has 16 residues. Looked up from germline, CDR1 is MDHEN and CDR2 is SYDVKM.